This T cell receptor (beta chain) emerged from a study of shared clonotypes between healthy human individuals (dated by TCRdb to 2020 to 2022). Broadly, across the study: The cohort comprised two women and a few men aged 18 to 49 years. To increase sequencing depth and limit assay-specific biases, TCR repertoire library preparation and sequencing were carried out by different laboratories using diverse techniques. For each donor, CD4 naive and CD4 memory were each run on three plates, CD8 naive on two plates, and CD8 memory on one plate. Per donor, leukapheresis produced somewhere between about 0.94 and 10 billion PBMCs. To estimate repertoire size and how much clonotype sharing occurs between individuals, the study deeply sequenced the blood TCR repertoires of several healthy adults. Overall study results and their limits: Sampling was restricted to blood, and TCR repertoires in tissues likely differ from the TCR repertoires found in blood. Compared with non-shared clonotypes, clonotypes shared by all four sorted-subset donors had higher generation probabilities. Based on pairwise subsampling, the degree of clonotype sharing among donors was expected to be affected by sequencing depth. Because the study included a small number of donors, the genetic and exposure-history diversity represented was limited. Larger estimated clonotype richness was generally found for naive subsets than for memory subsets. Incomplete sequencing was indicated by rarefaction of sorted-subset datasets, despite the large sequencing depth. When four donors were compared, the shared fraction of clonotypes was about 5% for naive CD4, about 4% for naive CD8, 2% to 2.5% for memory CD4, and 0.4% for memory CD8.

Using the deep immunoSEQ assay, TCR CDR3 regions were amplified from genomic DNA by multiplex PCR. Extracted genomic DNA from each cell subset was distributed evenly across all wells of several immunoSEQ 96-well plates, and each plate was treated as a replicate. Each replicate PCR for sorted subsets received around 200 ng genomic DNA, equal to roughly 33,000 T cell genomes. Purified libraries were measured with a Qubit 3.0 fluorometer, size-checked on a Bioanalyzer 2100, and measured again with the KAPA Library Quantification kit. Every immunoSEQ 96-well plate was sequenced on a dedicated single-read 150-cycle Illumina NextSeq 550 flow cell. Per the authors' processing: Because the immunoSEQ output included only junctional sequences and no quality scores, the filtering could not be the same as the filtering used for full-length reads. To assign V/J genes and CDR3, sequences were annotated using PyIR, a Python wrapper for IgBLAST v1.9, with IMGT germline references. Reads were removed for weak V/J assignments (E-value above 1e-6), missing CDR3, stop codons, out-of-frame junctions, or ambiguous translated residues. V3J clonotypes were defined as sequences sharing the same inferred V gene, J gene, and CDR3 amino acid sequence. The percentage overlap between two repertoires was calculated by dividing the number of shared unique clonotypes by the size of the smaller repertoire. Repertoire richness was assessed with RTK rarefaction, the Chao1 estimator, and Recon v2.1 estimates of unobserved clonotypes. Generation probabilities were computed with OLGA for all TCRbeta clonotypes obtained by the gDNA method from a handful of donors. Held by TCRdb, this immuneACCESS table contains in-frame sequences only and omits some clones. Under half of the omission traces to an unresolved V gene where checked; the cause of the rest is unknown. V and J calls and clone size are copied from that table; D and trimming were computed from the DNA. This sample gives some 2,000,000 clones in total; around 95% of them show up just once. The ten largest make up 0.13% of the sample.

Concerning this clone: The clone's antigen remains unknown. One base away there is no much larger clone; base qualities are not given.

Donors were healthy HIV-negative adults with no recently reported acute infections or vaccinations. Only Caucasian adults living in Nashville, Tennessee, USA were represented among the donors. Magnetic negative selection was used to enrich CD4+ T cells, after which naive cells were positively selected on CD45RA and the negative fraction became the memory subset. Blood was collected by leukapheresis, and PBMCs were isolated by Ficoll-Histopaque density gradient centrifugation and then cryopreserved in liquid nitrogen vapor phase. Purity and quantity of every magnetically sorted T cell population were checked by analytical flow cytometry. Genomic DNA was isolated from every sorted fraction and measured by UV absorbance on a Nanodrop 2000c. The sequence was obtained from a man younger than 35 in good health. The sequencing input was naive CD4+ T cells sorted from blood. The cell subset or site label corresponds to: CD45RA+ positively selected.

The DNA sequence is TGTGCCAGCGGTATCATGGGGGCCTACGAGCAGTACTTC. The translation is CASGIMGAYEQYF. This sequence uses TRBV6-6 and TRBJ2-7; the D gene is tentatively TRBD1 or TRBD2, each matching 5 bases. Including the terminal cysteine and phenylalanine, the CDR3 comprises 13 residues. Only CDR3 DNA remains: 39 bases, in frame from the first base. The germline V gene (reference sequence) provides CDR1 MNHNY and CDR2 SVGAGI. The junction shows trimming of 8 bases on V and 2 bases on J, plus 13 bases between the germline ends.